The clone carrying this TCR beta chain has more than one count but fewer than ten. These data are taken from a study of CD8 T cells in ankylosing spondylitis. TCRdb re-called the 5' RACE reads through MiXCR, storing one row per CDR3 protein. The sample lists roughly 230,000 distinct CDR3 sequences, 18% occurring once. V lost 0 bases, J lost 1 base, and 8 bases lay in between. The CDR3 is made up of 15 amino acids. Germline assignment: CDR1 SGDLS and CDR2 YYNGEE. The source of this sequence is a male donor with ankylosing spondylitis or in good health (not recorded which). V gene TRBV9 combines with J gene TRBJ2-1; D is possibly TRBD2 (5 bases). Sequencing used blood, either unsorted or a sorted T cell fraction (not recorded which). CDR3 sequence reads: CASSVDQRSYNEQFF. The CDR3 DNA sequence: TGTGCCAGCAGCGTAGACCAGCGGTCCTACAATGAGCAGTTCTTC.